The present TCR beta chain was sequenced within a study of read filtering for tumor transcriptome and immune sequencing. The library was built from around 380 ng RNA with molecular barcoded adaptors for alpha/delta and beta/gamma chains. TCRdb independently ran MiXCR on the reads; one entry per CDR3 protein. Found here are some 19,000 distinct CDR3 sequences, around 21% of them singletons; the top ten hold less than 25%. The CDR3 has 15 residues. V lost 2 bases, J lost 2 bases, and 7 bases lay in between. The germline V gene has CDR1 MNHNS and CDR2 SASEGT. In its sample, this clonotype was seen many times.

The sequencing input was a population of CD138-negative cells sorted from bone marrow. This sequence originates from a donor over 35 with multiple myeloma. The chain couples TRBV6-1 to TRBJ2-6; D remains ambiguous. The CDR3 DNA is TGTGCCAGCAGTGAATCGGCCACTGGGGCCAACGTCCTGACTTTC. As protein: CASSESATGANVLTF.